This T cell receptor (beta chain) was captured in a study of breast tumors, draining lymph nodes, adjacent tissues. Study-wide results and limits: Most tumor T cells seemingly derive from lymph node, then expand in tumor. Tumor and nontumor repertoires were significantly more similar in luminal-like than in basal-like breast cancer. Tumor repertoires ranked between lymph nodes and nontumor tissue in diversity, with V and J gene preferences.

MiXCR, run by TCRdb on the multiplex PCR reads, gives a single entry per CDR3 protein. The data show approximately 130,000 distinct CDR3 sequences, around 20% seen once. The lymph nodes were axillary draining lymph nodes from breast cancer patients. The ends were cut back, 7 bases at V and 4 bases at J, with 20 bases in the middle. CDR1 is SGHAT, CDR2 FQDESV, per germline (reference sequence). The CDR3 runs 16 residues. This clonotype has a count of ten or more. Its matching antigen is unknown. This chain uses TRBV11-1 with TRBJ2-1; weak D call: TRBD2 (6 bases). Sample: axillary lymph node tissue. The clonotype comes from a female donor with breast cancer. Some clones in this sample may be carry-over from other donors' samples. The CDR3 reads CASTPAGGPWYNEQFF. The CDR3, as DNA: TGTGCCAGCACCCCAGCAGGAGGGCCATGGTACAATGAGCAGTTCTTC.